These 23 T cell receptor beta chains share one sample of origin, sequenced in a study of siplizumab effects on memory and regulatory T cells. Measured with immunoSEQ multiplex PCR; TCRdb has only the in-frame clones, and not every one. The data show tens of thousands of clones, with 93% seen just once and 6.5% held by the top ten. The specimen sequenced was CD8+ T cells sorted from blood. The receptors here all came from a human donor in good health.

This chain joins TRBV27 and TRBJ2-1, with 9 positions matching TRBD2. With V trimmed by 0 bases and J by 14 bases, 5 bases remained unmatched. Per the germline V gene, CDR1 is MNHEY and CDR2 is SMNVEV (reference sequence). The CDR3 has 13 amino acids. The CDR3 sequence: CASSLSGASGEFF. The DNA of the CDR3 is TGTGCCAGCAGTTTATCAGGGGCTAGCGGGGAGTTCTTC.

The CDR3 nucleotides read TGTGCCAGCATCCACAGGGAGGGAACTGAAGCTTTCTTT. Its protein product is CASIHREGTEAFF. The genes are TRBV7-9 and TRBJ1-1; D is possibly TRBD1 (6 bases). Germline CDR1 and CDR2: SEHNR and FQNEAQ (reference sequence). Trimming cost V 7 bases and J 5 bases, with 14 bases left between them. The CDR3 sequence is 13 residues long.

The V gene is TRBV5-1, the J gene TRBJ1-5; perhaps TRBD1 as D (5 bases). Trimming stripped 3 bases from V and 1 base from J, with 11 bases between. Germline values: CDR1 SGHRS, CDR2 YFSETQ. CDR3 length: 15 residues. The CDR3 reads CASSWTGGSNQPQHF. The CDR3 nucleotides are TGCGCCAGCAGCTGGACGGGGGGGAGCAATCAGCCCCAGCATTTT.

The rearrangement uses TRBV7-9 and TRBJ2-1, with D possibly called TRBD1 or TRBD2 (5 bases each). In germline, CDR1 is SEHNR, CDR2 FQNEAQ (reference sequence). V was pared by 1 base and J by 4 bases, with 11 bases between. This CDR3 has 15 residues. In DNA form, the CDR3 reads TGTGCCAGCAGCTTAGGGGGACCCGCGTACAATGAGCAGTTCTTC. This sequence encodes CASSLGGPAYNEQFF.

The sample holds a few counts of this clone. Sequence at one end of the junction differs from germline and may be a read error. The rearrangement uses TRBV9 and TRBJ1-1; D is perhaps TRBD1 (5 bases). Germline assignment: CDR1 SGDLS and CDR2 YYNGEE. CDR3 length equals 12 residues. The CDR3 nucleotides are TGTGCGAGCAGTGGGGACAACACTGAAGCTTTCTTT. This translates into CASSGDNTEAFF.

The V call is TRBV5-1, the J call TRBJ2-5, with TRBD1 matching 9 bases. J gave up 4 bases and V 4 bases, and 8 bases lay outside the gene matches. Germline V gives CDR1 SGHRS, CDR2 YFSETQ. This CDR3 region has 15 residues. The CDR3 nucleotides are TGCGCCAGCAGCCCCGGGACAGGGTCGTTAGAGACCCAGTACTTC. Translating it yields CASSPGTGSLETQYF.

The chain couples TRBV15 to TRBJ2-3; D is uncertain. The V end lost 1 base, the J end lost 0 bases, and 8 bases lay between the germline ends. The CDR3 consists of 15 residues. The germline V gene has CDR1 LNHNV and CDR2 YYDKDF (reference sequence). This chain's CDR3 is CATSRGEHSTDTQYF. CDR3 nucleotide sequence: TGTGCCACCAGCAGAGGGGAACATAGCACAGATACGCAGTATTTT.

This chain uses TRBV19 with TRBJ1-1, with D possibly matching TRBD1 (5 bases). The CDR3 loop spans 14 amino acids. V shed 5 bases and J shed 1 base, with 11 bases lying between them. CDR1 is LNHDA and CDR2 is SQIVND in the germline V gene (reference sequence). CDR3 loop: CASSQTERNTEAFF. In nucleotides, the CDR3 is TGTGCCAGTAGTCAGACAGAGCGGAACACTGAAGCTTTCTTT.

This clone has only a few counts. The rearrangement links TRBV13 to TRBJ1-2; D is unresolved. CDR1 and CDR2 from the germline V gene are PRHDT and FYEKMQ (reference sequence). The V end lost 5 bases, the J end lost 4 bases, and 14 bases lay between the germline ends. The CDR3 is 14 residues long. CDR3 sequence: CASSGLRTVYGYTF. CDR3 nucleotide sequence: TGTGCCAGCAGCGGACTTCGGACTGTCTATGGCTACACCTTC.

The chain carries TRBV7-8 and TRBJ2-1; 12 nucleotides align to TRBD2. Per germline, CDR1 SGHVS and CDR2 FQNEAQ. CDR3 length: 15 residues. Trimming took 5 bases from V and 7 from J; bases not matched to a gene: 6. CDR3 in DNA: TGTGCCAGCAGCCCGGGACTAGCGGGCGAGAATGAGCAGTTCTTC. Translation: CASSPGLAGENEQFF.

This clone showed up just once. This CDR3 reads CASSQDQGAYNEQFF. The CDR3 DNA reads as TGCGCCAGCAGCCAAGACCAGGGGGCCTACAATGAGCAGTTCTTC. V is TRBV4-3 and J is TRBJ2-1; 7 bases align to TRBD1. J gave up 2 bases and V 0 bases, and 1 base lay outside the gene matches. Germline V gives CDR1 LGHNA, CDR2 YSLEER. This CDR3 is built from 15 residues.

This clone was counted a single time. The V and J genes are TRBV11-2 and TRBJ1-1; tentatively, D is TRBD1 (5 bases). Trimming left V 4 bases short and J 0 bases short, with 15 bases between. The CDR3 is made up of 16 amino acids. The V gene's germline CDR1 is SGHAT and CDR2 FQNNGV. The CDR3 DNA sequence: TGTGCCAGCAGCTCGCCCGGGGGAAGAATGAACACTGAAGCTTTCTTT. It translates to CASSSPGGRMNTEAFF.

This rearrangement joins TRBV19 to TRBJ1-5; tentatively, D is TRBD1 (6 bases). Per germline, CDR1 LNHDA and CDR2 SQIVND (reference sequence). Trimming removed 6 bases from V and 4 bases from J, with 13 bases in between. The CDR3 length is 14 residues. CDR3 bases: TGTGCCAGTAGGGAAGGCAGGGGTAATCAGCCCCAGCATTTT. This sequence encodes CASREGRGNQPQHF.

J is TRBJ2-4 and V is TRBV19; 9 bases fit TRBD1. This CDR3 spans 15 amino acids. V was pared by 5 bases and J by 8 bases, with 10 bases of the junction left unmatched. The germline gives CDR1 LNHDA, CDR2 SQIVND (reference sequence). CDR3: CASSLGDREVDIQYF. The CDR3 coding sequence is TGTGCCAGTAGTCTCGGGGACAGGGAGGTTGACATTCAGTACTTC.

The rearrangement links TRBV6-5 to TRBJ1-2; tentatively, D is TRBD1 (6 bases). The V gene lost 2 bases and the J gene lost 5 bases, with 12 bases spanning the gap. The germline V gene encodes CDR1 MNHEY and CDR2 SVGAGI. This CDR3 comprises 14 residues. Here the CDR3 reads CASSYEQGRYGYTF. CDR3 coding DNA: TGTGCCAGCAGTTACGAACAGGGCCGATATGGCTACACCTTC.

The V call is TRBV5-4, the J call TRBJ1-1; weak D call: TRBD1 (5 bases). Germline V gene sequence: CDR1 SGHNT, CDR2 YYREEE (reference sequence). The germline V and J ends were trimmed by 2 bases and 3 bases, with 11 bases remaining between them. The CDR3 has 14 residues. CDR3 protein: CASSFTGRDTEAFF. DNA for the CDR3: TGTGCCAGCAGCTTTACAGGCCGTGACACTGAAGCTTTCTTT.

The count of this clone is one. The chain carries TRBV9 and TRBJ2-3, with 10 nucleotides matching TRBD2. V dropped 4 bases and J dropped 0; count of bases not matched to a gene: 5. Per the germline V gene, CDR1 is SGDLS and CDR2 is YYNGEE. The CDR3 has 16 amino acids. Written as DNA, the CDR3 is TGTGCCAGCAGCATTAAGCGGGGGGGAAGCACAGATACGCAGTATTTT. It yields the protein CASSIKRGGSTDTQYF.

This chain connects TRBV14 to TRBJ2-3, with TRBD1 matching 7 bases. This CDR3 spans 15 amino acids. The germline V gene encodes CDR1 SGHDN and CDR2 FVKESK. V lost 5 bases, J lost 0 bases, and 5 bases stayed unmatched. CDR3 sequence reads: CASSSRQGSTDTQYF. The CDR3 nucleotides are TGTGCCAGCAGCTCCAGACAGGGAAGCACAGATACGCAGTATTTT.

The V and J genes are TRBV4-1 and TRBJ2-3, with 10 bases aligning to TRBD2. V shed 0 bases and J 2 bases; nucleotides not matched to a gene: 8. Germline CDR1 is MGHRA and CDR2 is YSYEKL. The CDR3 sequence is 18 residues long. CDR3 loop: CASSQDPLLAGDTDTQYF. Written as DNA, the CDR3 is TGCGCCAGCAGCCAAGATCCCCTCCTAGCGGGAGACACAGATACGCAGTATTTT.

The chain employs TRBV29-1 and TRBJ1-1; TRBD1 matches at 8 bases. J lost 0 bases, V lost 6 bases, and 3 bases had no gene match. The length of the CDR3 is 13 residues. Germline V gene sequence: CDR1 SQVTM, CDR2 ANQGSEA. CDR3 in DNA: TGCAGCGTACGGGACAGGTTGAACACTGAAGCTTTCTTT. This encodes CSVRDRLNTEAFF.

The chain links TRBV5-5 to TRBJ1-6; TRBD1 matches 7 bases. Germline values: CDR1 SGHKS, CDR2 YYEKEE (reference sequence). V shed 10 bases, J shed 5 bases, and the junction held 9 bases outside the gene matches. This CDR3 has 14 residues. Written as DNA, the CDR3 is TGTGCCTCCAAAGGGACAGAAGATAATTCACCCCTCCACTTT. Amino acids: CASKGTEDNSPLHF. The complete variable domain, with remaining parts taken from reference TRBV5-5 and TRBJ1-6, reads DAGVTQSPTHLIKTRGQQVTLRCSPISGHKSVSWYQQVLGQGPQFIFQYYEKEERGRGNFPDRFSARQFPNYSSELNVNALLLGDSALYLCASKGTEDNSPLHFGNGTRLTVT.

The chain employs TRBV30 and TRBJ1-6; 7 bases map to TRBD1. V was clipped by 2 bases and J by 4 bases; unmatched bases: 8. Germline V gives CDR1 GTSNPN, CDR2 SVGIG (reference sequence). There are 16 residues in the CDR3. The CDR3 sequence: CAWSLKEGAYNSPLHF. As DNA, the CDR3 is TGTGCCTGGAGTTTAAAAGAGGGGGCGTATAATTCACCCCTCCACTTT.

The J gene is TRBJ2-3, the V gene TRBV5-1; the match to TRBD2 covers 10 bases. Germline CDR1 reads SGHRS; CDR2 reads YFSETQ. The CDR3 extends over 16 amino acids. The J segment lost 10 bases and the V segment lost 4 bases, leaving 15 bases of the junction unmatched. CDR3 region: CASSPHPSGSGDAQYF. The CDR3 DNA sequence: TGCGCCAGCAGCCCCCACCCTAGCGGGAGTGGGGATGCGCAGTATTTT.